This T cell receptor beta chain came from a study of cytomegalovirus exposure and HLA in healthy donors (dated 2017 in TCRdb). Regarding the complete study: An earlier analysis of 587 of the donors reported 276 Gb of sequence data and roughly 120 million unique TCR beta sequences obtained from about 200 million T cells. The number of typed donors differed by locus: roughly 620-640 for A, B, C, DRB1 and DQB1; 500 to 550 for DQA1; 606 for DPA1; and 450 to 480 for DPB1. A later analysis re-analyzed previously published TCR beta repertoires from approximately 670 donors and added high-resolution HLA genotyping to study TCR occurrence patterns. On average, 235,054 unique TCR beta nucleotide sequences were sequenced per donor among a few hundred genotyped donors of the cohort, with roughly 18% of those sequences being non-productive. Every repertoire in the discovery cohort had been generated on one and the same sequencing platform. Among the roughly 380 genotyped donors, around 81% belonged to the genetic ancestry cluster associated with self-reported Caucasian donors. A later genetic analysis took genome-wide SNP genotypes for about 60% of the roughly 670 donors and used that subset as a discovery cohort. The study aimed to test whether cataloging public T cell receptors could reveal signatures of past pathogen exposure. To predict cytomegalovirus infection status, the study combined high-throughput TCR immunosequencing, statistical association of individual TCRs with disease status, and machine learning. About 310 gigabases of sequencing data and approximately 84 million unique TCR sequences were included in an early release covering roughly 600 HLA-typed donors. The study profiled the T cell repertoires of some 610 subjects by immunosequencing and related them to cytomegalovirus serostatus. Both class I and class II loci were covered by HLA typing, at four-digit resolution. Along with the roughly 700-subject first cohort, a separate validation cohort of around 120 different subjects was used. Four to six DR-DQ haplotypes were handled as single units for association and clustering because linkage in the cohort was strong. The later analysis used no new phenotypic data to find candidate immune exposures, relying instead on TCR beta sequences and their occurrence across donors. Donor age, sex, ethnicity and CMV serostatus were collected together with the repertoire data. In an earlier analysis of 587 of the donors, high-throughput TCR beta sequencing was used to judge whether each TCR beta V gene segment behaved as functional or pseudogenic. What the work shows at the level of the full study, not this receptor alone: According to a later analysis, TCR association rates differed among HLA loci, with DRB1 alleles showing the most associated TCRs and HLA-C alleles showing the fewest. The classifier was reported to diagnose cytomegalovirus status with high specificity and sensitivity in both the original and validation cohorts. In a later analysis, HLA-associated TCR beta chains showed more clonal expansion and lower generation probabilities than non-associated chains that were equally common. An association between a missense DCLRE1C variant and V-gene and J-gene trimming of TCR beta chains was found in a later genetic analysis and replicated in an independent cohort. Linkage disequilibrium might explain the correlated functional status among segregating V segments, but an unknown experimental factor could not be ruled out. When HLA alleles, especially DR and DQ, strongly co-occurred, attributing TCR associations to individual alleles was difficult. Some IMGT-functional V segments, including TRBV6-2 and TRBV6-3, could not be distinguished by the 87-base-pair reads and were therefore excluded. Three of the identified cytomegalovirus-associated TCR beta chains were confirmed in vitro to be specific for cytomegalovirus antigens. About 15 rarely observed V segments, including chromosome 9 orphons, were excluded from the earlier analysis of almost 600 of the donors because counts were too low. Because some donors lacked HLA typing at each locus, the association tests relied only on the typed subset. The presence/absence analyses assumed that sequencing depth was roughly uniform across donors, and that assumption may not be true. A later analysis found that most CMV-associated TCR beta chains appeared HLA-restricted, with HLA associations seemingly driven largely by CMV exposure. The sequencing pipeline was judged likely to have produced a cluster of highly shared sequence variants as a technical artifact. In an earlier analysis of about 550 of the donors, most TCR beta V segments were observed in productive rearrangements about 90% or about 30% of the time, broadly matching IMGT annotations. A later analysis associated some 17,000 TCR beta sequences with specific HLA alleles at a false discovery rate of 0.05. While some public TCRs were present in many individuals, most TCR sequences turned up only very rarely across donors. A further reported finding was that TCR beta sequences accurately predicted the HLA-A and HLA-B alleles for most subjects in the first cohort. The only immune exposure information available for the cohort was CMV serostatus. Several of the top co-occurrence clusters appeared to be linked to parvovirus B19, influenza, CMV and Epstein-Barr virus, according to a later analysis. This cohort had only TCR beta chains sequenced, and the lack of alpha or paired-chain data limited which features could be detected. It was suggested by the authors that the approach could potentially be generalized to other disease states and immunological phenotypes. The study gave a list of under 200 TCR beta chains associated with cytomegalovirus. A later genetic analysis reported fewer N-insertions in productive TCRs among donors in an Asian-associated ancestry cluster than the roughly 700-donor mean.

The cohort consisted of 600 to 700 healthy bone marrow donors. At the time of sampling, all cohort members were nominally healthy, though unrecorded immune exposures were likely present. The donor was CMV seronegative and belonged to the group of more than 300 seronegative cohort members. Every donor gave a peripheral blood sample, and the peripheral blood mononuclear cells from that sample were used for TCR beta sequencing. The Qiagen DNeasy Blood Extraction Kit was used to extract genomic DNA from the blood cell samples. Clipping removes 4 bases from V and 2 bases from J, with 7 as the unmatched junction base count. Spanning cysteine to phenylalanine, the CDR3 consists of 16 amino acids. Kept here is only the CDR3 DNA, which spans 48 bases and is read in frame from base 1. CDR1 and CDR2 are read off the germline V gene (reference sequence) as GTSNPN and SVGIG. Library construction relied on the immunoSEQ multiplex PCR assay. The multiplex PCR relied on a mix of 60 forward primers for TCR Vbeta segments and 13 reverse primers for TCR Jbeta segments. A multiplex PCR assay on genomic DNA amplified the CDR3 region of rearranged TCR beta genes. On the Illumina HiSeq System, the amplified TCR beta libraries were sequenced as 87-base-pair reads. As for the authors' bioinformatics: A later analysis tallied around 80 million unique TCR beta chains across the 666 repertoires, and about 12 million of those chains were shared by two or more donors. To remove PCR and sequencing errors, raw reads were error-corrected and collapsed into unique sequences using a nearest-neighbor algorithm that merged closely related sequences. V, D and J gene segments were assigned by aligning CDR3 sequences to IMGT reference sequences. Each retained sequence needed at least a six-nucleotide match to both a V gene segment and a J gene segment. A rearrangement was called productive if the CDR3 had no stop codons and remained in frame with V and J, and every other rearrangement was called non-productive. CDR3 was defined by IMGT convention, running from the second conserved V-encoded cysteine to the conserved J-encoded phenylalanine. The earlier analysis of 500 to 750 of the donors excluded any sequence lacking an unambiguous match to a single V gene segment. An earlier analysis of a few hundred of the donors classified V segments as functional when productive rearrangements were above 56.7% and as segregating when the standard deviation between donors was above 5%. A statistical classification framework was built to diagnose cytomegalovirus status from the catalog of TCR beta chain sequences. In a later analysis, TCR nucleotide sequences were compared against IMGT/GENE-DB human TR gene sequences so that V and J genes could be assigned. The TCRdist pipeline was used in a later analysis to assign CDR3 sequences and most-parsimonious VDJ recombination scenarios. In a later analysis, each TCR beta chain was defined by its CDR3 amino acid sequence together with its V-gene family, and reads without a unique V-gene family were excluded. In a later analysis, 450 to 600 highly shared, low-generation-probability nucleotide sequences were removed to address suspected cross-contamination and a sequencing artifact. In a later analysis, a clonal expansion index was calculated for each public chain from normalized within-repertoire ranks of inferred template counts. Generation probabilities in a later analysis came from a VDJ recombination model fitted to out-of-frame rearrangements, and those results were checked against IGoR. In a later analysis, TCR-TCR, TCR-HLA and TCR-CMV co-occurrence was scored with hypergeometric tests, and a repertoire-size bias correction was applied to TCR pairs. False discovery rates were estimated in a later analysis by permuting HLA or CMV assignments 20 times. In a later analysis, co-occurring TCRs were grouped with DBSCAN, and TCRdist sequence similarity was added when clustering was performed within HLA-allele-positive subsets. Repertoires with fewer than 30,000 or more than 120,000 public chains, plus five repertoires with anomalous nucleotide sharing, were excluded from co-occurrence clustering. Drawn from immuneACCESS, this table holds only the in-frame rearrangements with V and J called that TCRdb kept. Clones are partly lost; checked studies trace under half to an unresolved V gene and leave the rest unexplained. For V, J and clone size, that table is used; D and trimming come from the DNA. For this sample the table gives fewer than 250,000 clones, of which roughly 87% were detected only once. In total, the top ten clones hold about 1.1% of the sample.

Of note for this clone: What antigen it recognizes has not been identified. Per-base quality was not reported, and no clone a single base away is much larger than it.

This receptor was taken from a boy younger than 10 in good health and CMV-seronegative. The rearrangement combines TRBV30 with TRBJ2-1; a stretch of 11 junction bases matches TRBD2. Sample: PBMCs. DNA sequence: TGTGCCTGGACTCCGCTAGCGGGAGGTCCCTACAATGAGCAGTTCTTC. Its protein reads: CAWTPLAGGPYNEQFF.